This T cell receptor beta chain is drawn from a study of cytomegalovirus exposure and HLA in healthy donors. Study details: Of all 400 or so donors who were genotyped, 75% to 90% belonged to the Caucasian-associated ancestry cluster.

A multiplex PCR was run with 60 Vbeta primers and 13 Jbeta primers. TCRdb keeps only in-frame clones here, not all; method: immunoSEQ multiplex PCR. Seen here are about 160,000 clones, about 80% observed once, and the top ten hold around 1.3%. The CDR3 contains 14 residues. CDR1 is MGHDK, CDR2 SYGVNS, per germline. Trimming took off 0 bases at V and 3 bases at J, with 8 bases between the two ends. A single count supports this clone. The antigen is not known. Overall study results and limits: Later on, a genetic analysis was performed. It linked a missense variant in DCLRE1C with V- and J-gene trimming of TCR beta. Cytomegalovirus-associated status was assigned to some 160 TCR beta chains. Confirmation in vitro established that three CMV-associated chains were specific for CMV antigens.

This chain connects TRBV25-1 to TRBJ2-5, with D perhaps TRBD1 (5 bases). The sample was PBMCs. The receptor's source is a woman aged 50 to 60 in good health and CMV-seronegative. The CDR3 coding sequence is TGTGCCAGCAGTGAATATATAGGGGAAGAGACCCAGTACTTC. This codes for CASSEYIGEETQYF.